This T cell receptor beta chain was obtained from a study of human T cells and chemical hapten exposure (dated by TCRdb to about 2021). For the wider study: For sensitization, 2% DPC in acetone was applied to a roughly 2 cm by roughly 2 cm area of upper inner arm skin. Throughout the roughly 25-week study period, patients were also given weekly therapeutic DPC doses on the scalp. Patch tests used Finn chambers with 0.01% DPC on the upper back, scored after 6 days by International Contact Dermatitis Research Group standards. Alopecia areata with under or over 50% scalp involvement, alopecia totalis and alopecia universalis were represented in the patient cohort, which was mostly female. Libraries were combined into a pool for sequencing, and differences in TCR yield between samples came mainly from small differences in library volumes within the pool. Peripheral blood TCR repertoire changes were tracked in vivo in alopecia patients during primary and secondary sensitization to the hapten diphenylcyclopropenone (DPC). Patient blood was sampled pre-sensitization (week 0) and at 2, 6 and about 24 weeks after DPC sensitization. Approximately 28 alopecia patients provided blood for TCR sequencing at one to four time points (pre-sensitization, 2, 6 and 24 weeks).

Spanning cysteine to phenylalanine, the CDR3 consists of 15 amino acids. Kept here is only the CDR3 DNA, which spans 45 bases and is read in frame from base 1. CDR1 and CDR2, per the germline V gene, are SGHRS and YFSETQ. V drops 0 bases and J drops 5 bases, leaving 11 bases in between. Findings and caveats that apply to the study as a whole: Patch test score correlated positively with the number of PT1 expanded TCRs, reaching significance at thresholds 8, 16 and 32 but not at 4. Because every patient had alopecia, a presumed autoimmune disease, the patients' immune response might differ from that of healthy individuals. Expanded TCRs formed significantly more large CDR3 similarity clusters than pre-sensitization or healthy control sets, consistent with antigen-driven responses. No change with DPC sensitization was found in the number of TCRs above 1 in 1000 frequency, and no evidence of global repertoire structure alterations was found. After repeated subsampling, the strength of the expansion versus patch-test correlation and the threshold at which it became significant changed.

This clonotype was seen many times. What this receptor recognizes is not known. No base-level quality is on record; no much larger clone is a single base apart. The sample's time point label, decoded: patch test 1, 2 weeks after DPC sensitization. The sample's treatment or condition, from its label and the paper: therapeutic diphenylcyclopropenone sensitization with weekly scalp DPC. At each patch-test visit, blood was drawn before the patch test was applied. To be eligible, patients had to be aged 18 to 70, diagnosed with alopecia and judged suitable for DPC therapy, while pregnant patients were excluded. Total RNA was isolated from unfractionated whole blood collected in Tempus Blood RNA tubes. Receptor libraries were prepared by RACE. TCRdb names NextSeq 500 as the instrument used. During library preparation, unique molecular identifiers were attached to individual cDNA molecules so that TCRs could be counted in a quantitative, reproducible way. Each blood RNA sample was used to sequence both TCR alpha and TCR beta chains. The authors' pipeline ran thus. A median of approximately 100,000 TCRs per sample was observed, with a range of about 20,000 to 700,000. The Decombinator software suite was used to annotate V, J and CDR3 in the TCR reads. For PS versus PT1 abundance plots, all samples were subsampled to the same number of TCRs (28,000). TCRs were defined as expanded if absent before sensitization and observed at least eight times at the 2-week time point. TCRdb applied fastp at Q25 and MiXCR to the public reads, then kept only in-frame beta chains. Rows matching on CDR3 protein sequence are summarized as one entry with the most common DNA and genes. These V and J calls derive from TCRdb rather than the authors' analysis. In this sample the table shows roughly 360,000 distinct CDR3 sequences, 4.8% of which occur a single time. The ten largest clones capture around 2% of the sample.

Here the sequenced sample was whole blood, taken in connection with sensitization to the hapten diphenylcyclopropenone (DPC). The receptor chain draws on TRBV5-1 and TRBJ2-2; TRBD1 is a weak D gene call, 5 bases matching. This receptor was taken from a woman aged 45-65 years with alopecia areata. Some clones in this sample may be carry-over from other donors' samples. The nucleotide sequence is TGCGCCAGCAGCTTGGAGGTCCAGGGAACCGGGGAGCTGTTTTTT. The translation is CASSLEVQGTGELFF.